Listed here are 27 T cell receptor beta chains from one sample, sequenced in a study of cytomegalovirus exposure and HLA in healthy donors. PCR involved 60 Vbeta and 13 Jbeta primers. The data were produced by immunoSEQ multiplex PCR, yet TCRdb's version contains in-frame clones alone and is incomplete. This sample has about 180,000 clones, with over 65% found just once. The sample comprised PBMCs. The origin of the receptors is a woman aged 60-70 years in good health and CMV-seropositive.

This clone was seen a handful of times. The chain's CDR3 is CASNDRELGGYTF. Here the CDR3 DNA reads TGCGCCAGCAATGACAGGGAACTGGGTGGCTACACCTTC. The chain is built from TRBV10-2 and TRBJ1-2; 7 bases fit TRBD1. V lost 7 bases, J lost 7 bases, and 9 bases stayed unmatched. The germline V gene encodes CDR1 WSHSY and CDR2 SAAADI. The CDR3 totals 13 residues.

This clone was observed a few times. The chain recombines TRBV7-8 with TRBJ1-4, with 8 bases matching TRBD1. Germline V CDR1 and CDR2: SGHVS, FQNEAQ. The CDR3 length is 18 residues. V lost 3 bases and J lost 5; bases outside the gene matches: 14. CDR3: CASSFDPRDRNPNEKLFF. CDR3 in DNA: TGTGCCAGCAGCTTCGACCCCCGGGACAGGAATCCCAATGAAAAACTGTTTTTT. Full variable domain (remainder filled in from reference TRBV7-8 and TRBJ1-4): GAGVSQSPRYKVAKRGQDVALRCDPISGHVSLFWYQQALGQGPEFLTYFQNEAQLDKSGLPSDRFFAERPEGSVSTLKIQRTQQEDSAVYLCASSFDPRDRNPNEKLFFGSGTQLSVL.

The V call is TRBV6-6, the J call TRBJ1-2, with a tentative D call TRBD1 (5 bases). Trimming took 2 bases from V and 4 from J, leaving 14 bases between them. The CDR3 totals 15 residues. Germline V gene data show CDR1 as MNHNY and CDR2 as SVGAGI (reference sequence). The CDR3 bases are TGTGCCAGCAGTTACCCCCTCGACAGCCCCTATGGCTACACCTTC. This encodes CASSYPLDSPYGYTF.

The chain has TRBV7-8 and TRBJ1-1, with 8 bases fitting TRBD1. The junction had 5 bases not matched to a gene; V was cut back by 3 bases and J by 5 bases. Germline CDR1 is SGHVS and CDR2 is FQNEAQ. The length of the CDR3 is 14 residues. CDR3 region: CASSFQGARTEAFF. The DNA for the CDR3 is TGTGCCAGCAGCTTCCAGGGGGCGAGAACTGAAGCTTTCTTT.

This rearrangement joins TRBV30 to TRBJ2-7; 11 nucleotides agree with TRBD2. CDR3 length: 14 amino acids. Looked up from germline, CDR1 is GTSNPN and CDR2 is SVGIG (reference sequence). V dropped 1 base and J dropped 3; count of bases not matched to a gene: 2. CDR3 DNA sequence: TGTGCCTGGAGTGCAGGACTAGCGGGCTACGAGCAGTACTTC. Protein: CAWSAGLAGYEQYF.

The chain couples TRBV2 to TRBJ2-3; 11 bases align to TRBD2. Germline loops: CDR1 SNHLY, CDR2 FYNNEI. CDR3 length equals 15 residues. J was trimmed by 6 bases and V by 8 bases; bases with no gene match: 10. This CDR3 reads CASGVLAGGWDTQYF. CDR3 DNA: TGTGCCAGCGGGGTTCTAGCGGGAGGCTGGGATACGCAGTATTTT.

The chain couples TRBV21-1 to TRBJ1-5; the table's D call TRBD1 went unverified against the DNA. TRBV21-1 is described as a pseudogene. The CDR3 has 17 amino acids. Here the CDR3 DNA reads TGTGCCAGCAGTCCGGGACAGGGGAAGTTGAGCAATCAGCCCCAGCATTTT. Translated: CASSPGQGKLSNQPQHF.

CDR3 sequence reads: CASSVGGGNQPQHF. The CDR3 DNA reads TGTGCCAGCAGTGTTGGAGGGGGCAATCAGCCCCAGCATTTT. The chain links TRBV2 to TRBJ1-5; perhaps TRBD1 as D (5 bases). The germline gives CDR1 SNHLY, CDR2 FYNNEI. The CDR3 sequence is 14 residues long. Trimming took off 4 bases at V and 2 bases at J, with 9 bases between the two ends.

V is TRBV4-3 and J is TRBJ2-1; D may be TRBD1 (5 bases). The CDR3 sequence is 15 residues long. Trimming took 4 bases from V and 7 from J, leaving 17 bases between them. The germline CDR1 and CDR2 sequences are LGHNA and YSLEER. For the CDR3, the DNA is TGCGCCAGCAGCCCCTCTGGGCAGGGCCGGAATGAGCAGTTCTTC. Translation: CASSPSGQGRNEQFF.

This chain uses TRBV7-3 with TRBJ2-3; 10 bases line up with TRBD2. CDR1 and CDR2 from the germline V gene are SGHTA and FQGTGA. The CDR3 loop spans 17 amino acids. V was clipped by 1 base and J by 2 bases; unmatched bases: 6. The CDR3 DNA reads as TGTGCCAGCAGCTTAAGTCGAGCGGGGGGGCCCACAGATACGCAGTATTTT. Translated, it gives CASSLSRAGGPTDTQYF.

This chain uses TRBV6-6 with TRBJ1-1; no firm D call. The CDR3 runs to 13 residues. The V gene lost 2 bases and the J gene lost 4 bases, with 8 bases spanning the gap. Germline V gene lookup returns CDR1 MNHNY and CDR2 SVGAGI (reference sequence). The CDR3 DNA reads TGTGCCAGCAGTTACGGAGTGACCACTGAAGCTTTCTTT. Residues: CASSYGVTTEAFF.

CDR3 sequence (DNA): TGTGCCAGCAGGCACCCAGGGTCAGGGGCCAACGTCCTGACTTTC. The encoded protein is CASRHPGSGANVLTF. The gene calls are TRBV11-2 and TRBJ2-6; perhaps TRBD1 as D (5 bases). V gave up 6 bases and J gave up 4 bases, with 13 bases separating them. The CDR3 totals 15 residues. CDR1 is SGHAT, CDR2 FQNNGV, per germline.

This clone has only one observation. The gene calls are TRBV19 and TRBJ1-2; no clear D. There are 14 residues in the CDR3. Germline loops: CDR1 LNHDA, CDR2 SQIVND (reference sequence). Trimming took off 1 base at V and 4 bases at J, with 10 bases between the two ends. The DNA for the CDR3 is TGTGCCAGTAGTATAGGGGTAGCGGTCTATGGCTACACCTTC. Translation: CASSIGVAVYGYTF.

In its sample, this clone was seen a few times. The chain is built from TRBV9 and TRBJ2-7; 7 positions match TRBD1. This CDR3 region has 15 residues. V lost 0 bases to trimming and J lost 3 bases; unmatched junction nucleotides: 6. Germline V CDR1 and CDR2: SGDLS, YYNGEE. The CDR3 spells CASSVAGTAIYEQYF. CDR3 nucleotides: TGTGCCAGCAGCGTAGCGGGGACAGCGATCTACGAGCAGTACTTC.

This clone was picked up a small number of times. The rearrangement uses TRBV5-1 and TRBJ2-1; TRBD1 agrees at 8 bases. J gave up 7 bases and V 0 bases, and 6 bases lay outside the gene matches. Germline V gene data show CDR1 as SGHRS and CDR2 as YFSETQ. This CDR3 region has 15 residues. The DNA of the CDR3 is TGCGCCAGCAGCTTGGTAGGGACAGGTGGGAATGAGCAGTTCTTC. Its protein is CASSLVGTGGNEQFF.

The chain joins TRBV5-4 to TRBJ1-1; possible D gene TRBD1, 5 bases. The V and J ends lost 0 bases and 3 bases respectively, with 12 bases between them. Germline V lookup: CDR1 SGHNT, CDR2 YYREEE (reference sequence). There are 15 residues in the CDR3. The CDR3 nucleotides read TGTGCCAGCAGCTTGGCCGGGGGTGGGGACACTGAAGCTTTCTTT. As protein: CASSLAGGGDTEAFF.

The chain is built from TRBV7-3 and TRBJ2-1, with 11 bases identical to TRBD2. Germline CDR1 SGHTA, CDR2 FQGTGA. CDR3 size: 15 residues. The trim removed 4 bases at V and 9 bases at J, leaving 8 bases unmatched. In nucleotides, the CDR3 is TGTGCCAGCAGCTCGAATAGCGGGAGGGCCAGTGAGCAGTTCTTC. Amino acid sequence: CASSSNSGRASEQFF.

With regard to this clone: Mismatch with germline at one junction end may stem from a read error. The genes are TRBV28 and TRBJ2-4, with D perhaps TRBD1 (6 bases). From germline, CDR1 is MDHEN and CDR2 SYDVKM. The CDR3 is 16 amino acids. The chain's CDR3 is CASTTGTSLAKNSQYF. Here the CDR3 DNA reads TGTGCCAGCACCACGGGGACAAGTCTAGCCAAAAACAGTCAGTACTTC. Drawing the rest from reference TRBV28 and TRBJ2-4, the complete variable domain is DVKVTQSSRYLVKRTGEKVFLECVQDMDHENMFWYRQDPGLGLRLIYFSYDVKMKEKGDIPEGYSVSREKKERFSLILESASTNQTSMYLCASTTGTSLAKNSQYFGAGTRLSVL.

In its sample, this clone was seen a few times. The CDR3 region is CASSRQGVNEQYF. CDR3 nucleotides: TGTGCCAGCAGTCGACAGGGTGTGAACGAGCAGTACTTC. The chain links TRBV28 to TRBJ2-7, with 7 positions matching TRBD1. In germline, CDR1 is MDHEN, CDR2 SYDVKM. V gave up 5 bases and J gave up 5 bases; unmatched junction bases: 6. This CDR3 region has 13 residues. Full variable domain (missing parts from reference TRBV28 and TRBJ2-7): DVKVTQSSRYLVKRTGEKVFLECVQDMDHENMFWYRQDPGLGLRLIYFSYDVKMKEKGDIPEGYSVSREKKERFSLILESASTNQTSMYLCASSRQGVNEQYFGPGTRLTVT.

V gene TRBV28 combines with J gene TRBJ1-2; D uncertain. V gave up 6 bases and J gave up 4 bases, with 15 bases separating them. The CDR3 has 14 amino acids. In germline, CDR1 is MDHEN, CDR2 SYDVKM. The CDR3 nucleotides are TGTGCCAGCAGCAGGTTACCCGGCTTCTATGGCTACACCTTC. It translates to CASSRLPGFYGYTF.

The genes are TRBV5-1 and TRBJ2-1; 13 bases map to TRBD2. This CDR3 region has 16 residues. Germline-derived CDR1 and CDR2 are SGHRS and YFSETQ. With V trimmed by 4 bases and J by 7 bases, 8 bases remained unmatched. The CDR3 loop reads CASSDQGTSGVNEQFF. The DNA of the CDR3 is TGCGCCAGCAGCGACCAGGGGACTAGCGGGGTGAATGAGCAGTTCTTC.

This clone was counted a single time. V gene TRBV19 combines with J gene TRBJ1-2; 7 bases are a match to TRBD1. Germline V gene data show CDR1 as LNHDA and CDR2 as SQIVND (reference sequence). J lost 4 bases, V lost 3 bases, and 5 bases had no gene match. This CDR3 is built from 14 residues. CDR3 sequence: CASSIPGTAYGYTF. The CDR3 DNA sequence: TGTGCCAGTAGTATCCCCGGGACAGCCTATGGCTACACCTTC.

The J gene is TRBJ2-3, the V gene TRBV7-3; tentative D call: TRBD1 (6 bases). Between the trimmed V and J ends, which lost 5 bases and 11 bases, there was a span of 23 bases. Germline V gives CDR1 SGHTA, CDR2 FQGTGA. This CDR3 is 15 amino acids long. CDR3 loop: CASSRTGPKGVRQYF. DNA of the CDR3: TGTGCCAGCAGCCGGACCGGGCCGAAGGGGGTCCGGCAGTATTTT.

This clone has a handful of counts. The chain is built from TRBV29-1 and TRBJ2-3; 10 nucleotides line up with TRBD1. Germline CDR1 reads SQVTM; CDR2 reads ANQGSEA. With 5 bases clipped from V and 4 bases from J, the junction kept 3 bases outside the gene matches. The CDR3 sequence is 13 residues long. CDR3 nucleotide sequence: TGCAGCGTTCGACAGGGGGCGGCAGATACGCAGTATTTT. Translation gives CSVRQGAADTQYF.

The rearrangement uses TRBV4-2 and TRBJ1-3; 8 nucleotides match TRBD1. CDR1 and CDR2 (germline): LGHNA, YNFKEQ. The trim removed 0 bases at V and 4 bases at J, leaving 11 bases unmatched. CDR3 length: 18 amino acids. The CDR3 spells CASSQDKGRGQAGNTIYF. CDR3 bases: TGTGCCAGCAGCCAAGATAAGGGCAGGGGGCAGGCGGGAAACACCATATATTTT.

The chain carries TRBV2 and TRBJ2-1; the D gene is possibly TRBD2 (6 bases). V lost 6 bases and J lost 6, with 18 bases in between. There are 15 residues in the CDR3. Germline V CDR1 and CDR2: SNHLY, FYNNEI. Written as DNA, the CDR3 is TGTGCCAGCAGCCATCCCGGGACTGGGTCCAATGAGCAGTTCTTC. Residues: CASSHPGTGSNEQFF.

Details on this clone: A read error may account for a junction end that differs from germline. CDR3 residues: CSGTTGNAIYF. CDR3 DNA sequence: TGCAGCGGGACTACTGGAAACGCCATATATTTT. J is TRBJ1-3 and V is TRBV29-1; D gene ambiguous. CDR1 SQVTM and CDR2 ANQGSEA come from the germline V gene. This CDR3 region has 11 residues.